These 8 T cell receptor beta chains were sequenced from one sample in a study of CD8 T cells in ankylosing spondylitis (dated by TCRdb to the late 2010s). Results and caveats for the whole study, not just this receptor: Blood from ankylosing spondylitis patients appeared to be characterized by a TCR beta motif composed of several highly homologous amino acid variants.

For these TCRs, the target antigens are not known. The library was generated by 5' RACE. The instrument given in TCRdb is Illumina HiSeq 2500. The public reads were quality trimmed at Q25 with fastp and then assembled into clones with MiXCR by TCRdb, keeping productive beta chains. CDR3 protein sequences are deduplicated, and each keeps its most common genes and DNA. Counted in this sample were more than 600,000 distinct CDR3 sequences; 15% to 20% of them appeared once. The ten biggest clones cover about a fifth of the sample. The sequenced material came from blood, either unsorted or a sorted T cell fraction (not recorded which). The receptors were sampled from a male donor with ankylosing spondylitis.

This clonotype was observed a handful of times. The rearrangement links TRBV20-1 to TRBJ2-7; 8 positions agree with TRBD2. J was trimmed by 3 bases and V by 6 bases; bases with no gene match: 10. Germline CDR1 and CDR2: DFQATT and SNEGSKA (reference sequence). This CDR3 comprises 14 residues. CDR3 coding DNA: TGCAGTGCCTGGGGGCGGGAGGACTTCTACGAGCAGTACTTC. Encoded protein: CSAWGREDFYEQYF.

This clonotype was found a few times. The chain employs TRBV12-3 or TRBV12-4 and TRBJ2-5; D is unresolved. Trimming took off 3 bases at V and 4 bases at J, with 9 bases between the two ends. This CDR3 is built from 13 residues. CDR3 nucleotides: TGTGCCAGCAGTTTTACCCCCCCAGAGACCCAGTACTTC. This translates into CASSFTPPETQYF.

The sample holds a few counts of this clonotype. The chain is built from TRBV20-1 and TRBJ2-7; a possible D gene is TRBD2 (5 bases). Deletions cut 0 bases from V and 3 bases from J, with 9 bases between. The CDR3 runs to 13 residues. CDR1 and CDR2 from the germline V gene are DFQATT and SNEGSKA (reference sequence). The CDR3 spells CSARDQRRYEQYF. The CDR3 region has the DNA TGCAGTGCTAGAGATCAGCGGCGCTACGAGCAGTACTTC.

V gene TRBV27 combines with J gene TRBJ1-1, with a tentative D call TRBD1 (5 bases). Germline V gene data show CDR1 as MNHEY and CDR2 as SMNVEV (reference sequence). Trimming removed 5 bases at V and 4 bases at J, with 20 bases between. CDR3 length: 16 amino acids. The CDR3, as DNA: TGTGCCAGCAGTCCAGAGGCCACGGGGGTCGGCACTGAAGCTTTCTTT. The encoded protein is CASSPEATGVGTEAFF.

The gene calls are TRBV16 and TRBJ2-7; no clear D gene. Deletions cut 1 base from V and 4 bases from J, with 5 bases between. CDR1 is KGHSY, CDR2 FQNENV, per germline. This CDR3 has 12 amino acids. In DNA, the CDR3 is TGTGCCAGCAGCCAATTACATTACGAGCAGTACTTC. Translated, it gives CASSQLHYEQYF.

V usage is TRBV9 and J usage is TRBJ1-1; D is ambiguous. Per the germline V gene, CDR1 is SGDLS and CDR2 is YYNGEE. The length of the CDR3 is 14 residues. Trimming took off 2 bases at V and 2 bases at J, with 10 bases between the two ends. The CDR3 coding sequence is TGTGCCAGCAGCGTCGCAGGCCGAAACACTGAAGCTTTCTTT. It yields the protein CASSVAGRNTEAFF.

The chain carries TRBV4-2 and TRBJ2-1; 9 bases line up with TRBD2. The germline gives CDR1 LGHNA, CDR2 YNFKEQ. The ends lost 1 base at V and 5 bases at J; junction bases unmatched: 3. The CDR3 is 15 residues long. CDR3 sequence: CASSQGAGGNNEQFF. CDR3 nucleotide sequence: TGTGCCAGCAGCCAAGGTGCGGGAGGGAACAATGAGCAGTTCTTC.

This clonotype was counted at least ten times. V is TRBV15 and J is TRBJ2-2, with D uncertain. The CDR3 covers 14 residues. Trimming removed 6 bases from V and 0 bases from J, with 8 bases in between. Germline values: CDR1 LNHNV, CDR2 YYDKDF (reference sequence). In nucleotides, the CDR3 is TGTGCCACCAGTCCCAGTACGAACACCGGGGAGCTGTTTTTT. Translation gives CATSPSTNTGELFF. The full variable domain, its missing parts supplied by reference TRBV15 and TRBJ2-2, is DAMVIQNPRYQVTQFGKPVTLSCSQTLNHNVMYWYQQKSSQAPKLLFHYYDKDFNNEADTPDNFQSRRPNTSFCFLDIRSPGLGDTAMYLCATSPSTNTGELFFGEGSRLTVL.